This paragraph covers one T cell receptor beta chain sequence. Its antigen remains unidentified. The CDR3 is 11 amino acids. V lost 1 base and J lost 14, with 8 bases in between. Germline V CDR1 and CDR2: SGHVS, FQNEAQ. TCRdb reanalysed the reads using MiXCR and keeps one entry per CDR3 protein. The sample includes approximately 750,000 distinct CDR3 sequences, about a third of them seen just once. The record originates from a study of T cell repertoires in cytomegalovirus infection. Across the whole study: Indicated by public TCR beta signatures were CMV infection and matching HLA type.

Study findings and constraints: HLA-C-restricted CMV clonotypes gave the most frequent clonotype in two of eight donors. Frequencies of public TCR beta families were cumulated, and this identified carriers of CMV plus the relevant HLA.

Sequenced material: PBMCs. The chain combines TRBV7-8 with TRBJ1-4, with unresolved D. This TCR came from a human donor in good health (CMV status not recorded). Some clones in this sample may be carry-over from other donors' samples. CDR3 sequence reads: CASSLGGGLFF. In DNA form, the CDR3 reads TGTGCCAGCAGCTTAGGTGGCGGGCTGTTTTTT.